The 8 T cell receptor beta chains reported below all come from one sample, sequenced in a study of blood T cell repertoires in COVID-19. Some clones are missing from TCRdb's copy, which holds only in-frame ones; the method was immunoSEQ multiplex PCR. This table holds about 100,000 clones, about 86% found once. The sample was peripheral blood. All receptors come from a woman aged 60-75 years in a cohort sampled during active or convalescent COVID-19.

The V and J genes are TRBV28 and TRBJ2-5, with D maybe TRBD2 (5 bases). From germline, CDR1 is MDHEN and CDR2 SYDVKM. Trimming left V 4 bases short and J 4 bases short, with 19 bases between. This CDR3 is 16 amino acids long. The CDR3 DNA is TGTGCCAGCAGTTCCCCCGGTGGGGAGATGGGAGAGACCCAGTACTTC. As protein: CASSSPGGEMGETQYF.

The chain joins TRBV28 to TRBJ1-1; D ambiguous. V dropped 6 bases and J dropped 1 base, with 18 bases sitting between them. The CDR3 runs 16 residues. The germline V gene encodes CDR1 MDHEN and CDR2 SYDVKM. The CDR3 spells CASSRPQDHTNTEAFF. The CDR3 region has the DNA TGTGCCAGCAGCCGACCCCAGGATCACACGAACACTGAAGCTTTCTTT.

J is TRBJ1-1 and V is TRBV4-1; possible D gene TRBD1, 5 bases. The germline gives CDR1 MGHRA, CDR2 YSYEKL. The CDR3 is 15 amino acids. The ends were cut back, 2 bases at V and 1 base at J, with 11 bases in the middle. The chain's CDR3 is CASSQSGYGNTEAFF. The CDR3, as DNA: TGCGCCAGCAGCCAATCAGGGTACGGGAACACTGAAGCTTTCTTT.

The V gene is TRBV5-6, the J gene TRBJ2-3, with 7 bases that match TRBD2. The germline CDR1 and CDR2 sequences are SGHDT and YYEEEE. Losses at the gene ends were 1 base for V and 6 bases for J; bases not matched to a gene: 14. CDR3 length: 17 amino acids. DNA of the CDR3: TGTGCCAGCAGCTTGTCGTCTAGCGGTCTTCCCGCGGATACGCAGTATTTT. Translating it yields CASSLSSSGLPADTQYF.

This clone was detected once. This rearrangement joins TRBV3-1 (or the pseudogene TRBV3-2) to TRBJ2-7; tentatively, D is TRBD2 (5 bases). Trimming shortened V by 0 bases and J by 1 base, and 7 bases separated the two germline ends. CDR1 and CDR2 (germline): LGHDT, YNNKEL (reference sequence). This CDR3 has 14 residues. In DNA form, the CDR3 reads TGTGCCAGCAGCCAAGAGGGAGTTTCCTACGAGCAGTACTTC. Translation gives CASSQEGVSYEQYF.

The J gene is TRBJ2-3, the V gene TRBV5-1, with 7 positions matching TRBD2. Per the germline V gene, CDR1 is SGHRS and CDR2 is YFSETQ. The junction had 4 bases not matched to a gene; V was cut back by 3 bases and J by 3 bases. The CDR3 has 14 amino acids. CDR3 region: CASSSWTRTDTQYF. DNA of the CDR3: TGCGCCAGCAGCTCCTGGACTAGGACAGATACGCAGTATTTT.

This clone turned up a few times. This sequence joins TRBV7-8 and TRBJ1-2; the match to TRBD1 covers 11 bases. This CDR3 has 15 residues. Germline CDR1 and CDR2: SGHVS and FQNEAQ. The V and J ends lost 4 bases and 5 bases, in that order; junction bases with no gene match: 6. CDR3: CASSSRGQGGYGYTF. The CDR3, as DNA: TGTGCCAGCAGCTCCAGGGGACAGGGGGGTTATGGCTACACCTTC.

The J gene is TRBJ2-5, the V gene TRBV19, with D possibly matching TRBD2 (5 bases). Trimming took off 5 bases at V and 5 bases at J, with 12 bases between the two ends. There are 13 residues in the CDR3. Germline CDR1 reads LNHDA; CDR2 reads SQIVND (reference sequence). Here the CDR3 DNA reads TGTGCCAGTAGTTCCGGCGGGCGGGAGACCCAGTACTTC. Its protein is CASSSGGRETQYF.